One sample yielded the 27 T cell receptor beta chains listed below, sequenced in a study of chemoradiotherapy in HPV16-positive cancers. Assay: immunoSEQ multiplex PCR; the TCRdb copy retains only in-frame clones and omits some. The table has nearly 3,500 clones, roughly 88% seen once. The specimen comprised tumor tissue, sampled from a patient who underwent chemoradiotherapy. Receptors originate from a human donor with HPV-associated anogenital cancer.

This clone turned up a few times. The V gene is TRBV5-6, the J gene TRBJ2-7, with TRBD1 as a possible D gene (5 bases). This CDR3 spans 12 amino acids. V lost 5 bases, J lost 3 bases, and 9 bases lay in between. The germline gives CDR1 SGHDT, CDR2 YYEEEE. DNA for the CDR3: TGTGCCAGCAGTTTGCAGGGCTACGAGCAGTACTTC. It yields the protein CASSLQGYEQYF.

This clone was seen once. The rearrangement links TRBV15 to TRBJ2-5, with D hard to call. V lost 0 bases and J lost 1, with 6 bases in between. The length of the CDR3 is 14 residues. The germline V gene encodes CDR1 LNHNV and CDR2 YYDKDF (reference sequence). The CDR3 loop reads CATSRDSPQETQYF. The CDR3 nucleotides read TGTGCCACCAGCAGAGATAGTCCCCAAGAGACCCAGTACTTC.

The J gene is TRBJ2-3, the V gene TRBV6-1, with 11 bases matching TRBD1. J was trimmed by 9 bases and V by 4 bases; bases with no gene match: 12. CDR1 MNHNS and CDR2 SASEGT come from the germline V gene. The CDR3 has 16 amino acids. This chain's CDR3 is CASSGTSGQGVWTQYF. The CDR3 nucleotides are TGTGCCAGCAGTGGAACTTCGGGACAGGGGGTTTGGACGCAGTATTTT.

The J gene is TRBJ1-2, the V gene TRBV5-8; no reliable D call. This CDR3 contains 11 residues. V was pared by 4 bases and J by 4 bases, with 5 bases between. Germline V gene sequence: CDR1 SGHTS, CDR2 YDEGEE. The DNA for the CDR3 is TGTGCCAGCAGCCCTAGCTATGGCTACACCTTC. Translated, it gives CASSPSYGYTF. Supplemented by reference TRBV5-8 and TRBJ1-2, the full variable domain reads EAGVTQSPTHLIKTRGQQATLRCSPISGHTSVYWYQQALGLGLQFLLWYDEGEERNRGNFPPRFSGRQFPNYSSELNVNALELEDSALYLCASSPSYGYTFGSGTRLTVV.

The genes are TRBV5-6 and TRBJ2-7; D possibly corresponds to TRBD2 (5 bases). Germline assignment: CDR1 SGHDT and CDR2 YYEEEE. V was clipped by 7 bases and J by 7 bases, with 21 bases between them. This CDR3 contains 14 residues. CDR3 loop: CASSPPDTRGEQYF. CDR3 nucleotides: TGTGCCAGCTCCCCCCCTGACACCAGAGGGGAGCAGTACTTC. The full variable domain, completed using reference TRBV5-6 and TRBJ2-7, is DAGVTQSPTHLIKTRGQQVTLRCSPKSGHDTVSWYQQALGQGPQFIFQYYEEEERQRGNFPDRFSGHQFPNYSSELNVNALLLGDSALYLCASSPPDTRGEQYFGPGTRLTVT.

J is TRBJ1-6 and V is TRBV4-3; no clear D gene. With 3 bases removed from V and 16 bases from J, the gap between germline ends came to 16 bases. The CDR3 has 13 residues. Per the germline V gene, CDR1 is LGHNA and CDR2 is YSLEER. The CDR3: CASSQARTGALHF. The CDR3, as DNA: TGCGCCAGCAGCCAGGCCCGCACGGGCGCTCTCCACTTT.

The chain is built from TRBV6-1 and TRBJ2-1; 13 bases are a match to TRBD2. V was pared by 4 bases and J by 4 bases, with 7 bases of the junction left unmatched. The CDR3 totals 17 residues. Germline-derived CDR1 and CDR2 are MNHNS and SASEGT. The CDR3 DNA is TGTGCCAGCAGTGGCAAACCGGGACTAGCGGGATACAATGAGCAGTTCTTC. Protein product: CASSGKPGLAGYNEQFF.

The chain has TRBV9 and TRBJ1-1; D not certain. Trimming took 0 bases from V and 11 from J, leaving 11 bases between them. Per germline, CDR1 SGDLS and CDR2 YYNGEE. The CDR3 length is 12 residues. CDR3 loop: CASSVVFGEAFF. The CDR3 bases are TGTGCCAGCAGCGTAGTTTTCGGGGAGGCTTTCTTT.

The chain has TRBV5-1 and TRBJ2-3, with 12 bases aligning to TRBD2. CDR3 length equals 18 residues. Per the germline V gene, CDR1 is SGHRS and CDR2 is YFSETQ. V dropped 9 bases and J dropped 3; count of bases not matched to a gene: 17. The CDR3 DNA reads as TGCGCCACCCGCTTGGGGTTGACTAGCGGGAGCCCGACAGATACGCAGTATTTT. This encodes CATRLGLTSGSPTDTQYF.

This rearrangement joins TRBV27 to TRBJ2-3; D perhaps matches TRBD1 (5 bases). Germline CDR1 is MNHEY and CDR2 is SMNVEV (reference sequence). V was clipped by 6 bases and J by 4 bases, with 8 bases between them. The CDR3 covers 12 residues. CDR3 sequence: CASRGRADTQYF. The CDR3 bases are TGTGCCAGCAGGGGGCGTGCAGATACGCAGTATTTT.

The count of this clone is one. This chain joins TRBV19 and TRBJ2-6; 7 bases agree with TRBD2. The germline CDR1 and CDR2 sequences are LNHDA and SQIVND (reference sequence). V lost 6 bases, J lost 4 bases, and 12 bases stayed unmatched. This CDR3 is built from 17 residues. This CDR3 is CASSPRGLADGANVLTF. The CDR3 DNA follows: TGTGCCAGTAGCCCCCGAGGCCTAGCGGACGGGGCCAACGTCCTGACTTTC. Supplemented by reference TRBV19 and TRBJ2-6, the full variable domain reads DGGITQSPKYLFRKEGQNVTLSCEQNLNHDAMYWYRQDPGQGLRLIYYSQIVNDFQKGDIAEGYSVSREKKESFPLTVTSAQKNPTAFYLCASSPRGLADGANVLTFGAGSRLTVL.

CDR3 DNA sequence: TGTGCCATCAGGAGTTCAGGGGCCAATAACTATGGCTACACCTTC. It translates to CAIRSSGANNYGYTF. The chain carries TRBV10-3 and TRBJ1-2, with D possibly matching TRBD1 (6 bases). With 6 bases removed from V and 1 base from J, the gap between germline ends came to 15 bases. The germline CDR1 and CDR2 sequences are ENHRY and SYGVKD. This CDR3 is built from 15 residues.

This clone was picked up one time. This rearrangement joins TRBV15 to TRBJ2-2; the D is unclear. The germline gives CDR1 LNHNV, CDR2 YYDKDF (reference sequence). V lost 0 bases and J 6 bases, leaving 8 bases between the germline ends. CDR3 length: 14 residues. The CDR3 nucleotides are TGTGCCACCAGCAGAGATAGGCAGGCCGGGGAGCTGTTTTTT. The encoded protein is CATSRDRQAGELFF.

The CDR3 protein is CASSLGSVPADTQYF. The CDR3 DNA sequence: TGTGCCAGCAGCTTGGGATCGGTCCCGGCAGATACGCAGTATTTT. The rearrangement uses TRBV5-8 and TRBJ2-3; D call uncertain. Deletions cut 0 bases from V and 4 bases from J, with 12 bases between. There are 15 residues in the CDR3. Germline values: CDR1 SGHTS, CDR2 YDEGEE.

The V call is TRBV11-3, the J call TRBJ2-7; TRBD1 aligns across 8 bases. The CDR3 spans 15 residues. The V gene's germline CDR1 is SGHNT and CDR2 YENEEA. V lost 2 bases to trimming and J lost 1 base; unmatched junction nucleotides: 4. The CDR3 spells CASSLPRGRSYEQYF. The DNA for the CDR3 is TGTGCCAGCAGCTTACCCAGGGGGCGGTCCTACGAGCAGTACTTC.

V usage is TRBV9 and J usage is TRBJ1-2; D is possibly TRBD1 (5 bases). V lost 3 bases and J 7 bases, leaving 13 bases between the germline ends. CDR1 SGDLS and CDR2 YYNGEE come from the germline V gene. The CDR3 spans 13 residues. The chain's CDR3 is CASSGHLGGGYTF. The CDR3 DNA sequence: TGTGCCAGCAGCGGCCATCTGGGGGGTGGCTACACCTTC. The complete variable domain, with remaining parts taken from reference TRBV9 and TRBJ1-2, reads DSGVTQTPKHLITATGQRVTLRCSPRSGDLSVYWYQQSLDQGLQFLIQYYNGEERAKGNILERFSAQQFPDLHSELNLSSLELGDSALYFCASSGHLGGGYTFGSGTRLTVV.

This chain connects TRBV19 to TRBJ2-5; 13 bases are a match to TRBD2. The DNA matches TRBJ2-7 better at its end, which makes the J call doubtful. Germline loops: CDR1 LNHDA, CDR2 SQIVND (reference sequence). This CDR3 has 15 residues. In DNA form, the CDR3 reads TGTGCCAGTAGTGAAACTAGCGGGAGGGCCTACGAGCAGTACTTC. It translates to CASSETSGRAYEQYF.

This clone turned up a few times. This chain connects TRBV11-3 to TRBJ2-7; 7 positions match TRBD1. V shed 1 base and J 3 bases; nucleotides not matched to a gene: 6. The germline gives CDR1 SGHNT, CDR2 YENEEA. There are 15 residues in the CDR3. The DNA of the CDR3 is TGTGCCAGCAGCTTAGTAGGGGGCATAAACTACGAGCAGTACTTC. Translating it yields CASSLVGGINYEQYF. Full variable domain (rest looked up from reference TRBV11-3 and TRBJ2-7): EAGVVQSPRYKIIEKKQPVAFWCNPISGHNTLYWYLQNLGQGPELLIRYENEEAVDDSQLPKDRFSAERLKGVDSTLKIQPAELGDSAVYLCASSLVGGINYEQYFGPGTRLTVT.

J is TRBJ1-1 and V is TRBV11-2; D is unclear. The CDR3 totals 13 residues. The V gene lost 4 bases and the J gene lost 1 base, with 7 bases spanning the gap. The germline gives CDR1 SGHAT, CDR2 FQNNGV. CDR3: CASSSRWNTEAFF. CDR3 bases: TGTGCCAGCAGCTCTAGATGGAACACTGAAGCTTTCTTT.

The V call is TRBV5-1, the J call TRBJ1-1; D possibly corresponds to TRBD1 (5 bases). The V gene's germline CDR1 is SGHRS and CDR2 YFSETQ. V lost 0 bases and J 5 bases, leaving 14 bases between the germline ends. The CDR3 spans 15 residues. The CDR3 region is CASSLGTLGETEAFF. The CDR3, as DNA: TGCGCCAGCAGCTTGGGGACCCTGGGGGAAACTGAAGCTTTCTTT.

This clone ranks as large. The chain joins TRBV10-3 to TRBJ2-5; 7 bases are shared with TRBD2. The V segment lost 8 bases and the J segment 0 bases; nucleotides outside the gene matches: 3. The CDR3 runs to 13 residues. CDR1 and CDR2 from the germline V gene are ENHRY and SYGVKD. CDR3 DNA sequence: TGTGCCATCGGGGGGGGGTACCAAGAGACCCAGTACTTC. It encodes CAIGGGYQETQYF.

The chain combines TRBV7-8 with TRBJ1-2; perhaps TRBD1 as D (6 bases). V was clipped by 5 bases and J by 8 bases, with 18 bases between them. The CDR3 has 14 amino acids. From germline, CDR1 is SGHVS and CDR2 FQNEAQ. In DNA, the CDR3 is TGTGCCAGCAGCCAAAACAGGGACCCCCGGGGCTACACCTTC. It is translated as CASSQNRDPRGYTF.

The chain carries TRBV7-2 and TRBJ2-1; no firm D call. CDR1 and CDR2 (germline): SGHTA, FQGNSA. The CDR3 has 12 residues. Deletions cut 4 bases from V and 7 bases from J, with 8 bases between. This CDR3 reads CASSSTHNEQFF. The CDR3 coding sequence is TGTGCCAGCAGCTCAACTCATAATGAGCAGTTCTTC.

The chain carries TRBV10-3 and TRBJ2-1; D is undetermined. CDR3 length: 14 residues. V was pared by 6 bases and J by 4 bases, with 13 bases between. Germline values: CDR1 ENHRY, CDR2 SYGVKD. The CDR3 DNA is TGTGCCATCAGGTCAGGAGACACGTACAATGAGCAGTTCTTC. It yields the protein CAIRSGDTYNEQFF.

The chain couples TRBV30 to TRBJ2-7; 7 bases map to TRBD2. The CDR3 extends over 14 amino acids. Trimming removed 4 bases from V and 3 bases from J; junction bases left unmatched: 9. Germline CDR1 is GTSNPN and CDR2 is SVGIG (reference sequence). For the CDR3, the DNA is TGTGCCTGGAAGGAAATTACTAGCGTCTACGAGCAGTACTTC. Translation: CAWKEITSVYEQYF.

This chain connects TRBV27 to TRBJ1-1; 11 nucleotides align to TRBD1. The CDR3 spans 14 residues. Per the germline V gene, CDR1 is MNHEY and CDR2 is SMNVEV (reference sequence). The ends lost 3 bases at V and 5 bases at J; junction bases unmatched: 2. DNA for the CDR3: TGTGCCAGCAGTTTGAGGGACAGGGGGACTGAAGCTTTCTTT. It is translated as CASSLRDRGTEAFF.

This chain joins TRBV11-2 and TRBJ2-5; 8 bases are shared with TRBD1. The CDR3 is 14 residues long. The germline V gene encodes CDR1 SGHAT and CDR2 FQNNGV. V lost 4 bases and J lost 4; bases outside the gene matches: 5. CDR3 in amino acids: CASSWTGFLETQYF. The CDR3 nucleotides are TGTGCCAGCAGCTGGACAGGGTTTTTAGAGACCCAGTACTTC. Complete variable domain (other parts from reference TRBV11-2 and TRBJ2-5): EAGVAQSPRYKIIEKRQSVAFWCNPISGHATLYWYQQILGQGPKLLIQFQNNGVVDDSQLPKDRFSAERLKGVDSTLKIQPAKLEDSAVYLCASSWTGFLETQYFGPGTRLLVL.